The 13 T cell receptor beta chains given below trace back to one sample, sequenced in a study of regulatory T cells in long-lasting Graves disease. Arm-PCR of CDR3 regions with iRepertoire HTBI primers generated TCR beta libraries. A single record per CDR3 protein comes from TCRdb applying MiXCR to the multiplex PCR reads. The sample has 420,000 or so distinct CDR3 sequences; 15% to 20% are singletons. Time point defined: newly diagnosed GD, antithyroid drugs for less than 3 months. Following extraction of RNA from PBMCs, that RNA was used to make the TCR library. This sample also belongs to another study, concerning T cells in Graves' hyperthyroidism and ophthalmopathy.

The sample in question was peripheral blood mononuclear cells (PBMCs), obtained at new diagnosis, from a patient treated with antithyroid drugs. All receptors come from a woman between 18 and 29 years old with Graves disease.

This clonotype was seen many times. The CDR3 here is CASSEAYRQGTPEAFF. CDR3 DNA: TGTGCCAGCAGTGAAGCATATCGACAGGGTACCCCTGAAGCTTTCTTT. This rearrangement joins TRBV2 to TRBJ1-1; TRBD1 aligns across 7 bases. Trimming took 0 bases from V and 6 from J; bases not matched to a gene: 10. This CDR3 spans 16 amino acids. Germline lookup yields CDR1 SNHLY and CDR2 FYNNEI.

This clonotype was found many times. The chain combines TRBV28 with TRBJ2-3; weak D call: TRBD2 (5 bases). Germline CDR1 reads MDHEN; CDR2 reads SYDVKM. The CDR3 is 13 amino acids. V was cut by 5 bases and J by 4 bases, with 10 bases left in between. CDR3 sequence (DNA): TGTGCCAGCAGTGGAGGATCTTCAGATACGCAGTATTTT. Residues: CASSGGSSDTQYF. Complete variable domain (other parts from reference TRBV28 and TRBJ2-3): DVKVTQSSRYLVKRTGEKVFLECVQDMDHENMFWYRQDPGLGLRLIYFSYDVKMKEKGDIPEGYSVSREKKERFSLILESASTNQTSMYLCASSGGSSDTQYFGPGTRLTVL.

In its sample, this clonotype was seen many times. V and J are TRBV6-1 and TRBJ2-5; 10 bases map to TRBD1. With 5 bases clipped from V and 4 bases from J, the junction kept 22 bases outside the gene matches. CDR1 and CDR2 from the germline V gene are MNHNS and SASEGT. This CDR3 region has 20 residues. The CDR3 bases are TGTGCCAGCAGTCGTCCAGGACAGGGGGTACCCCCCTCGGGACGAGAGACCCAGTACTTC. This gives the protein CASSRPGQGVPPSGRETQYF.

This clonotype was seen many times. The V gene is TRBV7-2, the J gene TRBJ2-5; D possibly corresponds to TRBD2 (6 bases). Between the trimmed V and J ends, which lost 1 base and 5 bases, there was a span of 11 bases. The CDR3 has 14 residues. CDR1 and CDR2 from the germline V gene are SGHTA and FQGNSA. Here the CDR3 reads CASSLGLAFETQYF. The CDR3 region has the DNA TGTGCCAGCAGCTTAGGGCTAGCGTTCGAGACCCAGTACTTC. Looking up the rest from reference TRBV7-2 and TRBJ2-5 gives the full variable domain: GAGVSQSPSNKVTEKGKDVELRCDPISGHTALYWYRQSLGQGLEFLIYFQGNSAPDKSGLPSDRFSAERTGGSVSTLTIQRTQQEDSAVYLCASSLGLAFETQYFGPGTRLLVL.

This clonotype was observed many times. CDR3 nucleotides: TGTGCCAGCAGCTTAGGTTCGCAGGGGTACCAAGAGACCCAGTACTTC. It encodes CASSLGSQGYQETQYF. The genes are TRBV7-9 and TRBJ2-5, with D perhaps TRBD1 (6 bases). This CDR3 contains 16 residues. V was cut by 1 base and J by 0 bases, with 12 bases left in between. The germline CDR1 and CDR2 sequences are SEHNR and FQNEAQ (reference sequence).

This clonotype was detected many times. The chain is built from TRBV20-1 and TRBJ2-5; possibly TRBD2 for D (6 bases). CDR1 is DFQATT and CDR2 is SNEGSKA in the germline V gene (reference sequence). The ends were cut back, 0 bases at V and 2 bases at J, with 19 bases in the middle. The CDR3 loop spans 17 amino acids. CDR3 loop: CSARDPSLAGTQETQYF. The CDR3 nucleotides read TGCAGTGCTAGAGACCCCTCTCTTGCCGGGACTCAAGAGACCCAGTACTTC.

The V gene is TRBV9, the J gene TRBJ2-2; D is undetermined. Germline V gene data show CDR1 as SGDLS and CDR2 as YYNGEE. CDR3 size: 15 residues. The V gene lost 0 bases and the J gene lost 2 bases, with 8 bases spanning the gap. CDR3 coding DNA: TGTGCCAGCAGCGTAGCTTTTCCAAACACCGGGGAGCTGTTTTTT. Protein product: CASSVAFPNTGELFF.

This clonotype was counted ten times or more. The chain couples TRBV7-9 to TRBJ2-7; 7 bases are a match to TRBD2. In germline, CDR1 is SEHNR, CDR2 FQNEAQ (reference sequence). The CDR3 length is 12 residues. J lost 5 bases, V lost 5 bases, and 3 bases had no gene match. The CDR3 DNA is TGTGCCAGCAGCAGCGCGGGAGACGAGCAGTACTTC. Translation gives CASSSAGDEQYF. The variable domain in full, completed from reference TRBV7-9 and TRBJ2-7, reads DTGVSQNPRHKITKRGQNVTFRCDPISEHNRLYWYRQTLGQGPEFLTYFQNEAQLEKSRLLSDRFSAERPKGSFSTLEIQRTEQGDSAMYLCASSSAGDEQYFGPGTRLTVT.

The sample holds many counts of this clonotype. The gene calls are TRBV7-6 and TRBJ2-7; D ambiguous. V was pared by 4 bases and J by 9 bases, with 4 bases between. Per the germline V gene, CDR1 is SGHVS and CDR2 is FNYEAQ. The CDR3 is made up of 9 amino acids. The CDR3 protein is CASSSWQYF. In nucleotides, the CDR3 is TGTGCCAGCAGCTCCTGGCAGTACTTC.

Many counts were recorded for this clonotype. V gene TRBV11-2 combines with J gene TRBJ2-1; the D is unclear. Trimming stripped 6 bases from V and 15 bases from J, with 21 bases between. The germline gives CDR1 SGHAT, CDR2 FQNNGV. This CDR3 has 13 residues. CDR3 sequence (DNA): TGTGCCAGCAGAAAAACGCCATCCTTCGAAGCGTTCTTC. Translated: CASRKTPSFEAFF.

The rearrangement links TRBV12-3 or TRBV12-4 to TRBJ2-1; 9 bases line up with TRBD1. The CDR3 consists of 14 residues. V gave up 3 bases and J gave up 10 bases; unmatched junction bases: 7. CDR3 nucleotides: TGTGCCAGCAGTTTCTCGACAGGGGGGACCGAGCAGTTCTTC. The encoded protein is CASSFSTGGTEQFF.

This clonotype was counted at least ten times. J is TRBJ2-1 and V is TRBV7-2, with D perhaps TRBD2 (5 bases). Per the germline V gene, CDR1 is SGHTA and CDR2 is FQGNSA. The ends were cut back, 8 bases at V and 3 bases at J, with 14 bases in the middle. The CDR3 consists of 14 residues. The CDR3 DNA is TGTGCCAGCGCTGAGGGCTCGGGCTACAATGAGCAGTTCTTC. This codes for CASAEGSGYNEQFF.

Ten or more counts support this clonotype. V and J are TRBV29-1 and TRBJ2-2; TRBD1 matches at 7 bases. Germline CDR1 SQVTM, CDR2 ANQGSEA. The V segment lost 1 base and the J segment 6 bases; nucleotides outside the gene matches: 5. The CDR3 runs to 14 residues. CDR3 sequence (DNA): TGCAGCGTTGAAGGAGGGGGCTACGCCGGGGAGCTGTTTTTT. Its translation is CSVEGGGYAGELFF.